This TCR beta chain was captured in a study of shared clonotypes between healthy human individuals (dated by TCRdb to about 2020). With respect to the entire study: The cohort comprised two women and a few men aged 18 to 49 years. Leukapheresis yielded between about 0.9 and 8.9 billion PBMCs per donor. For each donor, three plates each were used for CD4 naive and CD4 memory, two plates were used for CD8 naive, and one plate was used for CD8 memory. To estimate repertoire size and how much clonotype sharing occurs between individuals, the study deeply sequenced the blood TCR repertoires of 5 or 6 healthy adults. To increase sequencing depth and limit assay-specific biases, TCR repertoire library preparation and sequencing were carried out by different laboratories using diverse techniques. The research as a whole found: Sampling was restricted to blood, and TCR repertoires in tissue are likely to differ from TCR repertoires in blood. When four donors were compared, the shared fraction of clonotypes was around 5% for naive CD4, 3% to 4% for naive CD8, 2% to 2.5% for memory CD4, and 0.3% to 0.5% for memory CD8. Naive subsets generally had larger estimated clonotype richness than memory subsets. Pairwise subsampling indicated that sequencing depth was expected to affect the degree of clonotype sharing among donors. Incomplete sequencing was indicated by rarefaction of sorted-subset datasets, despite the large sequencing depth. Because the study included only a small number of donors, the genetic and exposure-history diversity represented was limited. Compared with non-shared clonotypes, the clonotypes found in all four sorted-subset donors had higher generation probabilities.

From the cysteine through the phenylalanine, the CDR3 covers 18 amino acids. Only the CDR3 DNA is retained, 54 bases long and in frame from the first base. Trimming accounts for 3 bases at V and 2 bases at J, while the number of junction bases matched to no gene is 13. Per the germline V gene, MGHDK is the CDR1 and SYGVNS is the CDR2. Healthy HIV-negative adults with no recently reported acute infections or vaccinations were included as donors. Every donor was a Caucasian adult residing in Nashville, Tennessee, USA. CD8 memory samples combined magnetically selected CD45RO+ cells with CCR7-negative CD45RA+ effector memory (TemRA) cells. Blood was collected by leukapheresis, and PBMCs were isolated by Ficoll-Histopaque density gradient centrifugation and then cryopreserved in liquid nitrogen vapor phase. Analytical flow cytometry was used to check the purity and quantity of every magnetically sorted T cell population. Genomic DNA was isolated from every sorted fraction and measured by UV absorbance on a Nanodrop 2000c.

Using the deep immunoSEQ assay, multiplex PCR amplified TCR CDR3 regions from genomic DNA. Extracted genomic DNA from each cell subset was distributed evenly across all wells of several immunoSEQ 96-well plates, and each plate was treated as a replicate. For sorted subsets, approximately 190 ng of genomic DNA, equivalent to tens of thousands of T cell genomes, went into each replicate PCR. Purified libraries were quantified with a Qubit 3.0 fluorometer, sized on a Bioanalyzer 2100, and re-quantified with the KAPA Library Quantification kit. A separate single-read 150-cycle Illumina NextSeq 550 flow cell was used to sequence each immunoSEQ 96-well plate. On the authors' methods: The immunoSEQ output contained only junctional sequences without quality scores, so filtering could not match that applied to full-length reads. To assign V/J genes and CDR3, sequences were annotated using PyIR, a Python wrapper for IgBLAST v1.9, with IMGT germline references. Any read was removed if the V/J assignment was weak (E-value above 1e-6), the CDR3 was missing, or the read contained stop codons, out-of-frame junctions, or ambiguous translated residues. V3J clonotypes were defined as sequences sharing an identical inferred V gene, J gene, and CDR3 amino acid sequence. To compute the percentage overlap between repertoires, the number of shared unique clonotypes was divided by the size of the smaller repertoire. Three approaches were used to assess repertoire richness: RTK rarefaction, the Chao1 estimator, and Recon v2.1 estimates of unobserved clonotypes. Generation probabilities for all TCRbeta clonotypes obtained by the gDNA method from a handful of donors were computed using OLGA. The table was pulled from immuneACCESS by TCRdb, which kept in-frame rearrangements only. Such tables lose some clones; where checked, under half of the loss comes from unresolved V genes, and the rest has no known cause. D and trimming were read from the DNA, whereas the V and J calls and clone size are those reported in that table. The sample table shows 650,000 to 700,000 clones, and less than 95% are seen once. 34% of the sample is held by the ten biggest clonotypes.

Of note for this clone: What this receptor recognizes is not known. The sample holds no much larger clone one base away, and base qualities are not on file.

The chain is encoded by TRBV25-1 joined to TRBJ2-1; TRBD2 aligns with 7 central bases. The origin of this receptor is a man aged 18 to 29 in good health. Some clones in this sample may be carry-over from other donors' samples. The sequenced sample consisted of memory CD8+ T cells from PBMCs. In light of the paper, this sample's cell subset or site label describes: CD45RO+ cells pooled with CCR7-negative TemRA cells. CDR3 reads: CASSDPFGPSGTYNEQFF. The nucleotides read TGTGCCAGCAGTGACCCCTTCGGACCCAGCGGGACCTACAATGAGCAGTTCTTC.